This T cell receptor beta chain came from a study of T cell changes during pregnancy in multiple sclerosis (dated by TCRdb to between 2018 and 2020). Notes on the research overall: In women with multiple sclerosis, the researchers looked at how the T cell repertoire shifted as pregnancy progressed.

About this clone: Its antigen is not yet known. No clone much larger than this one lies a single base away; base qualities are absent.

The CDR3 measures 17 amino acids from cysteine to phenylalanine. This entry keeps only the CDR3 DNA: 51 bases, framed from base 1. Based on the germline V gene, the CDR1 and CDR2 sequences are SGHRS and YFSETQ. Trimming costs V 0 bases and J 10 bases, and their ends lie 23 bases apart. To prepare the library, the immunoSEQ multiplex PCR assay was applied. TCRdb holds this immuneACCESS table with in-frame rearrangements only. Some clones are missing; in checked studies, unresolved V genes explain under half, and the rest has no known cause. Counted in this sample were approximately 88,000 clones; about 95% of them appeared once. Together, the top ten hold over 0.95% of the sample.

This receptor was taken from a female donor with multiple sclerosis, enrolled in a pregnancy study. Specimen: peripheral blood, collected in the second trimester of pregnancy. The sequence joins TRBV5-1 to TRBJ2-1, with a weak D call of TRBD2 (6 bases match). The CDR3 corresponds to CASSLGADGARRGEQFF. Read as DNA, the sequence is TGCGCCAGCAGCTTGGGGGCGGACGGAGCCCGCCGGGGGGAGCAGTTCTTC.